A selection of T cell receptor beta chains follows, all from one sample in a study of blood T cell repertoires in COVID-19. The data were produced by immunoSEQ multiplex PCR, yet TCRdb's version contains in-frame clones alone and is incomplete. The data contain 150,000 to 200,000 clones, around 86% of them singletons. Sequencing was done on a sample of peripheral blood. The receptor source for this set is a woman in her 70s with COVID-19, enrolled during active disease. CDR3s include the opening cysteine and the closing phenylalanine or tryptophan. A D gene is named only where the DNA matches it firmly. A clone size is listed for some rows: how often the clone was seen (once, few, many), or a class if it is expanded.

clone_size	v_call	j_call	d_call	cdr3_nt	cdr3_aa
-	TRBV6-2/TRBV6-3	TRBJ1-4	-	TGTGCCAGCAGTTACTCGAGGAGCTTGGGGCGAGAAGATGAAAAACTGTTTTTT	CASSYSRSLGREDEKLFF
-	TRBV7-9	TRBJ1-3	-	TGTGCCAGCAGCCATCAGGGGACGGCAGGAAACACCATATATTTT	CASSHQGTAGNTIYF
-	TRBV7-2	TRBJ2-5	-	TGTGCCAGCAGCTTAGTTCTAGCACCCCAAGAGACCCAGTACTTC	CASSLVLAPQETQYF
once	TRBV7-2	TRBJ1-1	-	TGTGCCAGCAGCTTACAGCGGAACACTGAAGCTTTCTTT	CASSLQRNTEAFF
-	TRBV4-3	TRBJ2-5	-	TGCGCCAGCAGCCAAGATCCTTACAGGCAAGAGACCCAGTACTTC	CASSQDPYRQETQYF
-	TRBV5-4	TRBJ1-6	-	TGTGCCAGCAGCGGAACAGGGTCTGTAGGTTCACCCCTCCACTTT	CASSGTGSVGSPLHF
-	TRBV29-1	TRBJ2-1	-	TGCAGCACCCGCGGACAGTTCAATGAGCAGTTCTTC	CSTRGQFNEQFF
few	TRBV28	TRBJ1-5	-	TGTGCCAGCAGTTTAGGCCCGAAAAGGCCCCAGCATTTT	CASSLGPKRPQHF
-	TRBV7-3	TRBJ1-2	-	TGTGCCAGCAGCTTTGTGGGCGCAGAAAACTATGGCTACACCTTC	CASSFVGAENYGYTF
-	TRBV3-1/TRBV3-2	TRBJ1-1	-	TGTGCCAGCAGCCCTGGGGGGGCTGAAGCTTTCTTT	CASSPGGAEAFF
-	TRBV19	TRBJ1-5	TRBD1	TGTGCCAGTAGTATGATGGGACAGGGGAATCAGCCCCAGCATTTT	CASSMMGQGNQPQHF
-	TRBV6-2/TRBV6-3	TRBJ1-1	-	TGTGCCAGCAGTCGTGGACAGTACACTGAAGCTTTCTTT	CASSRGQYTEAFF
-	TRBV28	TRBJ2-5	TRBD1	TGTGCCAGCAGTTTAAGACAGGGAATTGTTTGGGAGACCCAGTACTTC	CASSLRQGIVWETQYF
once	TRBV5-6	TRBJ2-3	TRBD1	TGTGCCAGCAGCTCACCGGGACAGGGGAAGGTGGATACGCAGTATTTT	CASSSPGQGKVDTQYF
once	TRBV28	TRBJ1-2	-	TGTGCCAGCAGTTTGACTCCGGGGAGCTACACCTTC	CASSLTPGSYTF